This T cell receptor (beta chain) was captured in a study of blood T cell repertoires in COVID-19. Turning to the study itself: Samples taken during acute and convalescent COVID-19 were collected in the United States, Italy and Spain. T cells, B-cell-depleted T cells, or PBMCs supplied cDNA or gDNA.

The CDR3 runs to 15 residues. V was trimmed by 1 base and J by 3 bases, leaving 13 bases between them. Germline V gene lookup returns CDR1 MGHRA and CDR2 YSYEKL. Per the original methods: Amplification with reference gene primers provided the estimates of nucleated cell counts. Assay used: immunoSEQ multiplex PCR; TCRdb lists only in-frame clones, some missing. From that table come the V and J calls and clone size; the DNA was used to work out D and trimming. Among 35,000 to 40,000 clones listed, 70% to 85% were seen once. V gene TRBV4-1 combines with J gene TRBJ2-7, with D perhaps TRBD1 (7 bases). Sequences were obtained from peripheral blood. This TCR came from a human donor with acute or convalescent COVID-19. The donor label of this sample is uncertain. CDR3 in DNA: TGCGCCAGCAGCCAAGTGGGGGGACAGCGCTACGAGCAGTACTTC. Translation gives CASSQVGGQRYEQYF.